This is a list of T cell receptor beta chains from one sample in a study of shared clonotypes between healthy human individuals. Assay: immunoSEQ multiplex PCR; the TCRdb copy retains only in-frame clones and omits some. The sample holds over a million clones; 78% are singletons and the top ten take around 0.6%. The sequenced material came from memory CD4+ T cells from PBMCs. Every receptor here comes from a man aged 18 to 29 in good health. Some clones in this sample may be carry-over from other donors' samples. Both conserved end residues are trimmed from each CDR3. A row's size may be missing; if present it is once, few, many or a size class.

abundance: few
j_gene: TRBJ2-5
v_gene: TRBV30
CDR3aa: AWTQAGPLETQY

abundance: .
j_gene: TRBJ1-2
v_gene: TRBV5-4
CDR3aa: ASSSTVTTPNYGYT

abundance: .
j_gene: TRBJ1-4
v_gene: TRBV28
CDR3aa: ASSLRGATHNEKLF

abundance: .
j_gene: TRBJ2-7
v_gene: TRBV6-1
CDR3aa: ASSESTGGSYEQY

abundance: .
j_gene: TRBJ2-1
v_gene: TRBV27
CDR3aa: GDCQNYNEQF

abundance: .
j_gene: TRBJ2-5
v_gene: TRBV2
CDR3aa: ASSRTGWSLAETQY

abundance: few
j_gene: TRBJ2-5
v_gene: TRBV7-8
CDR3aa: ASSLQALGETQY

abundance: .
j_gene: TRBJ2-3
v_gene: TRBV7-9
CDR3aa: ASSLEGKASH

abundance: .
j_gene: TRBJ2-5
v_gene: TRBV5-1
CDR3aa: ASSLAAGVSETQY

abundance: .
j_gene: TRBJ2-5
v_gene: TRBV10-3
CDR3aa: AISERGTEGTQY

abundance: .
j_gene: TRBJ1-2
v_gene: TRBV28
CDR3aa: ASSLNDPNYGYT

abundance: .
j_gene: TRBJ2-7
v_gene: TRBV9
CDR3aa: ASSPFESPGEQY

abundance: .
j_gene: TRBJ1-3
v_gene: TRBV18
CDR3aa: ASSLGPTSSGNTIY

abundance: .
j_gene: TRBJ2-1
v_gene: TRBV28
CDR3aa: ASKPRGASLHNEQF

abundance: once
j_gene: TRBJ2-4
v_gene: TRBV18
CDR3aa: ASSAGDPGLKNIQY